This T cell receptor (beta chain) was sequenced for a study of cytomegalovirus exposure and HLA in healthy donors. The junction had 6 bases not matched to a gene; V was cut back by 3 bases and J by 0 bases. The CDR3 sequence is 17 residues long. CDR1 and CDR2 (germline): SGHVS, FQNEAQ. This clone has a handful of counts. Amplification used 60 Vbeta primers and 13 Jbeta primers. Data came from immunoSEQ multiplex PCR; TCRdb stores just in-frame clones and leaves some out. The sample lists tens of thousands of clones, around 60% seen once, with roughly 2.5% in the top ten. The sample taken for sequencing was PBMCs. This receptor was obtained from a human donor in good health. The rearrangement links TRBV7-8 to TRBJ2-7, with 12 bases matching TRBD2. The CDR3 DNA is TGTGCCAGCAGCTTCTTCCGACTAGCGGGGGTCTCCTACGAGCAGTACTTC. Its translation is CASSFFRLAGVSYEQYF.